Presented here are 30 T cell receptor beta chains from one specimen sequenced in a study of regulatory T cells in long-lasting Graves disease. HTBI primers from iRepertoire and Arm-PCR of CDR3 regions yielded the TCR beta libraries. MiXCR was run by TCRdb on the multiplex PCR reads, yielding one entry per CDR3 protein. This sample yields approximately 360,000 distinct CDR3 sequences, of which roughly 12% are seen a single time; over 15% belongs to the top ten. This sample's time point: newly diagnosed GD, antithyroid drugs for less than 3 months. Construction of the TCR library relied on RNA isolated from PBMCs. The same sample was also used in a study of T cells in Graves' hyperthyroidism and ophthalmopathy.

Material: peripheral blood mononuclear cells (PBMCs), obtained at new diagnosis, from a patient treated with antithyroid drugs. The origin of the receptors is a woman aged 18 to 35 with Graves disease.

In this sample, this clonotype turned up many times. The chain is built from TRBV30 and TRBJ2-1; D might be TRBD1 (6 bases). The germline gives CDR1 GTSNPN, CDR2 SVGIG (reference sequence). Deletions cut 0 bases from V and 4 bases from J, with 10 bases between. The CDR3 runs to 14 residues. In DNA, the CDR3 is TGTGCCTGGAGTGTGGGGGCTACGTACAATGAGCAGTTCTTC. As protein: CAWSVGATYNEQFF.

For this clonotype: A read error is possible here, since a much larger clone lies one base away. This chain connects TRBV20-1 to TRBJ2-2; D not resolved. The CDR3 extends over 20 amino acids. Germline V lookup: CDR1 DFQATT, CDR2 SNEGSKA (reference sequence). V was clipped by 0 bases and J by 5 bases, with 28 bases between them. Here the CDR3 DNA reads TGCAGTGCTAGAGATAGTGTGCCCGTCAGGATTAAAGCGTGGACCGGGGAGCTGTTTTTT. Translation gives CSARDSVPVRIKAWTGELFF.

Only a few counts were recorded for this clonotype. The gene calls are TRBV4-2 and TRBJ2-7, with unresolved D. The germline V gene has CDR1 LGHNA and CDR2 YNFKEQ. The CDR3 length is 14 residues. V lost 4 bases and J 0 bases, leaving 10 bases between the germline ends. The DNA for the CDR3 is TGTGCCAGCAGCCGGACCCAGGCCTCCTACGAGCAGTACGTC. Translating it yields CASSRTQASYEQYV.

A few counts support this clonotype. This chain connects TRBV6-1 to TRBJ2-1; possible D gene TRBD2, 6 bases. CDR3 length: 14 amino acids. Trimming stripped 6 bases from V and 6 bases from J, with 15 bases between. Looked up from germline, CDR1 is MNHNS and CDR2 is SASEGT. The CDR3 spells CASSRLGLLNEQFF. The CDR3, as DNA: TGTGCCAGCAGCAGACTAGGTCTTCTCAATGAGCAGTTCTTC.

Notes on this clonotype: A read error may be the cause here, since a much bigger clone is one base away. V usage is TRBV6-9 and J usage is TRBJ2-1; D call uncertain. The DNA end favors TRBJ2-5, so the J call may be wrong. The CDR3 is 13 amino acids. The germline gives CDR1 MNHGY, CDR2 SVAAGI. Here the CDR3 DNA reads TGTGCCAGCAGTTACGTTGGGGTGGGGACCCAGTACTTC. This translates into CASSYVGVGTQYF.

This clonotype has a count of ten or more. The chain links TRBV20-1 to TRBJ1-5; D is unclear. CDR3 size: 12 residues. The germline CDR1 and CDR2 sequences are DFQATT and SNEGSKA (reference sequence). Trimming took off 7 bases at V and 7 bases at J, with 14 bases between the two ends. CDR3 coding DNA: TGCAGTGTCCCTGCTCCTAGGCAGCCCCAGCATTTT. This codes for CSVPAPRQPQHF.

This clonotype was detected ten times or more. The chain carries TRBV12-3 or TRBV12-4 and TRBJ1-1; D unclear. V was cut by 6 bases and J by 1 base, with 9 bases left in between. The CDR3 totals 13 residues. CDR3 nucleotide sequence: TGTGCCAGCAGGAGTTATGGGAACACTGAAGCTTTCTTT. Its translation: CASRSYGNTEAFF.

This clonotype was recorded at least ten times. The rearrangement joins TRBV6-5 to TRBJ2-2; 7 bases are a match to TRBD1. V lost 2 bases and J lost 5; bases outside the gene matches: 5. The CDR3 consists of 15 residues. Per the germline V gene, CDR1 is MNHEY and CDR2 is SVGAGI. CDR3 nucleotide sequence: TGTGCCAGCAGTTACGAGGGGGCAAGAACCGGGGAGCTGTTTTTT. It translates to CASSYEGARTGELFF.

This clonotype was recorded at least ten times. V is TRBV29-1 and J is TRBJ2-3; D tentatively reads TRBD1 or TRBD2 (5 bases each). V shed 0 bases and J shed 8 bases, with 12 bases lying between them. Germline V lookup: CDR1 SQVTM, CDR2 ANQGSEA. The CDR3 is 13 residues long. The CDR3 sequence is CSVEDRGSGTQYF. CDR3 bases: TGCAGCGTTGAAGATCGGGGCAGCGGTACGCAGTATTTT.

This clonotype occurred many times. The CDR3 DNA sequence: TGTGCCAGCAGTTTATGGGGAGCGGGGACCTCCACAGATACGCAGTATTTT. Encoded protein: CASSLWGAGTSTDTQYF. The gene calls are TRBV28 and TRBJ2-3; 7 bases match TRBD2. Germline V gives CDR1 MDHEN, CDR2 SYDVKM. The trim removed 0 bases at V and 2 bases at J, leaving 8 bases unmatched. The CDR3 loop spans 17 amino acids.

This clonotype appeared many times. The rearrangement uses TRBV6-1 and TRBJ1-1; D is ambiguous. The V gene lost 8 bases and the J gene lost 1 base, with 5 bases spanning the gap. This CDR3 has 11 amino acids. From germline, CDR1 is MNHNS and CDR2 SASEGT. The CDR3 loop is CASAGNTEAFF. In DNA form, the CDR3 reads TGTGCCAGCGCTGGGAACACTGAAGCTTTCTTT.

Ten or more counts support this clonotype. The rearrangement links TRBV24-1 to TRBJ2-5; TRBD2 is a possible D gene (6 bases). The CDR3 spans 14 residues. Trimming removed 3 bases at V and 4 bases at J, with 11 bases between. Germline CDR1 KGHDR, CDR2 SFDVKD. CDR3 residues: CATSDPWRAETQYF. The CDR3 DNA sequence: TGTGCCACCAGTGATCCCTGGAGGGCAGAGACCCAGTACTTC.

At least ten counts were recorded for this clonotype. The rearrangement joins TRBV12-3 or TRBV12-4 to TRBJ2-3; perhaps D is TRBD1 or TRBD2 (5 bases each). With 5 bases removed from V and 3 bases from J, the gap between germline ends came to 15 bases. The CDR3 consists of 15 residues. The CDR3 protein is CASSARDPQTDTQYF. CDR3 nucleotide sequence: TGTGCCAGCAGTGCCCGGGACCCCCAAACAGATACGCAGTATTTT.

CDR3 DNA sequence: TGCAGTGCTAGACACCCCTTGGGAGATACGCAGTATTTT. Translating gives CSARHPLGDTQYF. The chain employs TRBV20-1 and TRBJ2-3; D not certain. Germline CDR1 reads DFQATT; CDR2 reads SNEGSKA (reference sequence). V gave up 2 bases and J gave up 5 bases, with 11 bases separating them. The CDR3 length is 13 residues.

Ten or more counts support this clonotype. CDR3 sequence (DNA): TGTGCCAGCAGTTTGAGCGGGATGGGCTACAATGAGCAGTTCTTC. This encodes CASSLSGMGYNEQFF. The V gene is TRBV6-5, the J gene TRBJ2-1; TRBD2 agrees at 7 bases. Germline CDR1 is MNHEY and CDR2 is SVGAGI. The V gene end was trimmed by 4 bases and the J gene end by 3 bases; junction bases not matched to a gene: 6. This CDR3 is built from 15 residues.

The sample holds many counts of this clonotype. The V call is TRBV30, the J call TRBJ2-1; 7 bases agree with TRBD2. This CDR3 comprises 16 residues. The germline V gene encodes CDR1 GTSNPN and CDR2 SVGIG (reference sequence). J gave up 0 bases and V 0 bases, and 5 bases lay outside the gene matches. CDR3 amino acids: CAWSVLSGVSYNEQFF. In DNA form, the CDR3 reads TGTGCCTGGAGTGTACTGAGCGGGGTCTCCTACAATGAGCAGTTCTTC.

There are many counts of this clonotype. The rearrangement joins TRBV20-1 to TRBJ2-5; no clear D. There are 15 residues in the CDR3. V was shortened by 3 bases and J by 0 bases, with 14 bases between the two germline ends. Germline loops: CDR1 DFQATT, CDR2 SNEGSKA (reference sequence). CDR3 loop: CSARLPTEYQETQYF. For the CDR3, the DNA is TGCAGTGCTAGGCTACCTACAGAGTACCAAGAGACCCAGTACTTC.

On this clonotype itself: The junction and the germline gene differ at one end; a read error may be behind it. The genes are TRBV4-2 and TRBJ1-2; TRBD1 agrees at 7 bases. Germline assignment: CDR1 LGHNA and CDR2 YNFKEQ. The CDR3 spans 14 residues. The DNA for the CDR3 is TGTGTCAGCAAATACAGGGGTTCGGGCTATGGCTACACCTTC. It translates to CVSKYRGSGYGYTF.

This clonotype was detected many times. The gene calls are TRBV6-7 and TRBJ2-7; tentatively, D is TRBD1 or TRBD2 (5 bases each). TRBV6-7 is an open reading frame, and its role is uncertain. V dropped 0 bases and J dropped 5 bases, with 11 bases sitting between them. The CDR3 is 14 amino acids. CDR3 DNA sequence: TGTGCCAGCAGTTACTCGCAAAAGGGACACGAGCAGTACGTC. Encoded protein: CASSYSQKGHEQYV.

This clonotype was detected many times. The genes are TRBV7-2 and TRBJ2-5; TRBD1 is a possible D gene (6 bases). The germline gives CDR1 SGHTA, CDR2 FQGNSA. The V gene lost 6 bases and the J gene lost 5 bases, with 16 bases spanning the gap. This CDR3 has 14 residues. CDR3 residues: CASRSTGGKETQYF. DNA of the CDR3: TGTGCCAGCAGGTCGACAGGTGGTAAGGAGACCCAGTACTTC.

Concerning this clonotype: Here the CDR3 omits its conserved ending phenylalanine or tryptophan, so a read error is the likely source. The V and J genes are TRBV7-2 and TRBJ1-1; no reliable D call. Germline V lookup: CDR1 SGHTA, CDR2 FQGNSA. The CDR3 covers 13 residues. V lost 3 bases, J lost 1 base, and 6 bases lay in between. The CDR3 coding sequence is TGTGCCAGCAGCTTGTTGCCGAACACTGAAGCTTTCTCT. Translating gives CASSLLPNTEAFS.

This clonotype was seen many times. CDR3 residues: CASSSRDLYEKLFF. In nucleotides, the CDR3 is TGTGCCAGCAGTTCCCGGGACCTGTATGAAAAACTGTTTTTT. The V gene is TRBV12-3 or TRBV12-4, the J gene TRBJ1-4, with D perhaps TRBD1 (5 bases). With 4 bases removed from V and 6 bases from J, the gap between germline ends came to 12 bases. CDR3 length: 14 residues.

This clonotype was detected a few times. The V and J genes are TRBV9 and TRBJ2-2, with D unresolved. CDR3 length: 13 amino acids. Trimming pared 4 bases from V and 7 bases from J, leaving 11 bases between. The germline V gene has CDR1 SGDLS and CDR2 YYNGEE. This CDR3 is CASSPGRSGELFF. The CDR3 nucleotides read TGTGCCAGCAGCCCCGGTAGGAGCGGGGAGCTGTTTTTT.

This clonotype was observed many times. The V and J genes are TRBV6-1 and TRBJ1-3; D is undetermined. The V end was cut by 6 bases, the J end by 0 bases, with 18 bases between. This CDR3 has 17 residues. Germline CDR1 reads MNHNS; CDR2 reads SASEGT. The CDR3 sequence: CASSSVPVSSSGNTIYF. CDR3 DNA: TGTGCCAGCAGCTCAGTCCCGGTCAGCTCCTCTGGAAACACCATATATTTT.

Ten or more counts support this clonotype. The chain carries TRBV6-5 and TRBJ2-2; D is ambiguous. Trimming left V 3 bases short and J 5 bases short, with 7 bases between. The germline gives CDR1 MNHEY, CDR2 SVGAGI. This CDR3 has 13 amino acids. CDR3 sequence reads: CASSYSGTGELFF. CDR3 nucleotides: TGTGCCAGCAGTTATTCTGGGACCGGGGAGCTGTTTTTT.

The V and J genes are TRBV20-1 and TRBJ2-7, with TRBD2 matching 9 bases. The ends lost 6 bases at V and 0 bases at J; junction bases unmatched: 12. CDR3 length: 16 amino acids. Germline loops: CDR1 DFQATT, CDR2 SNEGSKA (reference sequence). CDR3 protein: CSALGLAGTSSYEQYV. CDR3 coding DNA: TGCAGTGCCTTAGGGCTAGCGGGAACAAGCTCCTACGAGCAGTACGTC.

This rearrangement joins TRBV13 to TRBJ2-2, with a tentative D call TRBD2 (6 bases). The CDR3 spans 15 residues. Trimming removed 1 base from V and 6 bases from J, with 12 bases in between. Germline V CDR1 and CDR2: PRHDT, FYEKMQ (reference sequence). CDR3 residues: CASSLEEGKAGELFF. The CDR3 bases are TGTGCCAGCAGCTTAGAGGAGGGGAAGGCCGGGGAGCTGTTTTTT.

J is TRBJ2-3 and V is TRBV6-5, with D tentatively TRBD1 or TRBD2 (5 bases each). Per the germline V gene, CDR1 is MNHEY and CDR2 is SVGAGI. The CDR3 runs to 15 residues. Trimming took off 0 bases at V and 3 bases at J, with 10 bases between the two ends. CDR3 coding DNA: TGTGCCAGCAGTTACTCGAGGGACCCAACAGATACGCAGTATTTT. Its protein product is CASSYSRDPTDTQYF.

In this sample, this clonotype turned up many times. The chain links TRBV7-2 to TRBJ1-2; the D gene is possibly TRBD1 (5 bases). Trimming shortened V by 6 bases and J by 3 bases, and 20 bases separated the two germline ends. Looked up from germline, CDR1 is SGHTA and CDR2 is FQGNSA. The CDR3 totals 16 residues. The CDR3 nucleotides read TGTGCCAGCAGACCGAGAGGGGACGATATAGACTATGGCTACACCTTC. It encodes CASRPRGDDIDYGYTF.

As for this clonotype: Since a much larger clone is just one base distant, this may be a read error. As DNA, the CDR3 is TGCAGTGCTGGAGACCCCTGGACAGAAGAAGCTTTCTTT. Encoded protein: CSAGDPWTEEAFF. The rearrangement links TRBV20-1 to TRBJ1-1; D may be TRBD1 (6 bases). The CDR3 extends over 13 amino acids. Germline assignment: CDR1 DFQATT and CDR2 SNEGSKA (reference sequence).